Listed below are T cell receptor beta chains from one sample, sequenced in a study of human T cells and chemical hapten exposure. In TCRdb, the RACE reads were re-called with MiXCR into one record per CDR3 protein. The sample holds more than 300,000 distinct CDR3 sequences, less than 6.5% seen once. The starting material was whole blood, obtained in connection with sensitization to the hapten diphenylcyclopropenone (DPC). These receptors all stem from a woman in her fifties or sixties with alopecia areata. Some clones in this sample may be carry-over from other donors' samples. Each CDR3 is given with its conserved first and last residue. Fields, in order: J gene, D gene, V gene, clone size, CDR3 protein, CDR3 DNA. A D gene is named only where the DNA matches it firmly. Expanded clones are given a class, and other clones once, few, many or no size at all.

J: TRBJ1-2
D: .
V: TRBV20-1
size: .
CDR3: CSAEGRLLRGYTF
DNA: TGCAGTGCTGAGGGACGGCTCCTACGTGGCTACACCTTC

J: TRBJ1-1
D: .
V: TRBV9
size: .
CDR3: CASSVWTFTGGFTEAFF
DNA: TGTGCCAGCAGCGTATGGACCTTTACCGGGGGGTTCACTGAAGCTTTCTTT

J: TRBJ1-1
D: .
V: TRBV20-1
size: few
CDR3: CSARDRGMGSNGAEAFF
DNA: TGCAGTGCTAGAGATAGAGGGATGGGGTCGAATGGCGCTGAAGCTTTCTTT

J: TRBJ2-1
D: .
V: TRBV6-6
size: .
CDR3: CASIIGSGNEQFF
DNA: TGTGCCAGCATTATCGGGAGCGGAAATGAGCAGTTCTTC

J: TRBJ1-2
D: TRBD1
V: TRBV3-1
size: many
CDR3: CASSQIQGAEGYTF
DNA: TGTGCCAGCAGCCAAATCCAGGGGGCGGAAGGCTACACCTTC

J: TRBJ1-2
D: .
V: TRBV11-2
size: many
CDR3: CASSLEASPNYGYTF
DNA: TGTGCCAGCAGCTTAGAGGCCAGTCCAAACTATGGCTACACCTTC

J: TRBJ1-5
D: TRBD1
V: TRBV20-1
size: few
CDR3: CSARGGQGAPQHF
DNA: TGCAGTGCTAGAGGAGGACAGGGAGCGCCCCAGCATTTT

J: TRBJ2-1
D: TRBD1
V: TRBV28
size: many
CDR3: CASRGQGPYNEQFF
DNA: TGTGCCAGCAGGGGACAGGGTCCCTACAATGAGCAGTTCTTC

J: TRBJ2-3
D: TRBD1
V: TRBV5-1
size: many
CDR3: CASSLRQGGTDTQYF
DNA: TGCGCCAGCAGCTTACGACAGGGGGGCACAGATACGCAGTATTTT

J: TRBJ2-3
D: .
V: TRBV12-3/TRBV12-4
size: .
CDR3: CASSFLSAPRSTDTQYF
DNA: TGTGCCAGCAGTTTTCTCTCCGCACCTCGTAGCACAGATACGCAGTATTTT

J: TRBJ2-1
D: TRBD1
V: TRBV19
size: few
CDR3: CASSLGQGVRYEQFF
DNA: TGTGCCAGTAGTTTGGGACAGGGGGTTCGGTATGAGCAGTTCTTC

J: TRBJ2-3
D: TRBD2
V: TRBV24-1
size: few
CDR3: CATSDFRTSGRSTDTQYF
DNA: TGTGCCACCAGTGATTTCCGGACTAGCGGGAGGTCCACAGATACGCAGTATTTT

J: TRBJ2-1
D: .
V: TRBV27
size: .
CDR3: CASSLPPGTHNEQFF
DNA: TGTGCCAGCAGTCTCCCGCCCGGGACCCACAATGAGCAGTTCTTC

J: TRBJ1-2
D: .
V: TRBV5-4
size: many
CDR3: CASSPQPGRAPRGYTF
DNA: TGTGCCAGCAGCCCCCAACCGGGCCGCGCCCCACGAGGCTACACCTTC

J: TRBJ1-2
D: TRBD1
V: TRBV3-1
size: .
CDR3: CASRQGASYGYTF
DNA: TGTGCCAGCAGACAGGGGGCCTCCTATGGCTACACCTTC

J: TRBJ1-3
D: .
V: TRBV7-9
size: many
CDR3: CASSRGEPGGNTIYF
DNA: TGTGCCAGCAGCCGGGGGGAACCAGGAGGAAACACCATATATTTT

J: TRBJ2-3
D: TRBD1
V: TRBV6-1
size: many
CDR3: CAAPGQGEDTQYF
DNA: TGTGCCGCACCGGGACAGGGGGAAGATACGCAGTATTTT

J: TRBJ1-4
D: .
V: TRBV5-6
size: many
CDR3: CASSLLATNEKLFF
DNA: TGTGCCAGCAGCCTGTTAGCAACTAATGAAAAACTGTTTTTT

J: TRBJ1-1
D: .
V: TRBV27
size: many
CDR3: CASSSRPSTEAFF
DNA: TGTGCCAGCAGTTCTCGACCCAGCACTGAAGCTTTCTTT

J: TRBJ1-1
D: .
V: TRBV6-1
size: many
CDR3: CASSEATRTELAFF
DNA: TGTGCCAGCAGTGAAGCAACCCGGACGGAGCTAGCTTTCTTT

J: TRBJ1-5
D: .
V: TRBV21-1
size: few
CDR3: CASSKAVGRSSNQPQHF
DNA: TGTGCCAGCAGCAAAGCAGTAGGGCGGAGTAGCAATCAGCCCCAGCATTTT

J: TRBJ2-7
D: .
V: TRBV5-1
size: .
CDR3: CASSPSPGEVVMYF
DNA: TGCGCCAGCAGCCCCTCTCCCGGGGAGGTCGTTATGTACTTC

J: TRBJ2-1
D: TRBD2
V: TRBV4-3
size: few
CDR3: CASSQSLAGVYNEQFF
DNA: TGCGCCAGCAGCCAGTCTCTAGCGGGAGTTTACAATGAGCAGTTCTTC

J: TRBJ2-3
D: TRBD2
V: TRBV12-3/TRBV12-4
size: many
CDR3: CASSLGGSRTDTQYF
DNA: TGTGCCAGCAGTTTAGGCGGGAGCCGCACAGATACGCAGTATTTT

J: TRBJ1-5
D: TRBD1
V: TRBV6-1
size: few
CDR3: CASSYRGLDQPQHF
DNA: TGTGCCAGCAGTTACAGGGGGCTGGATCAGCCCCAGCATTTT

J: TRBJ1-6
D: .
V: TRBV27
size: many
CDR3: CASSSGGPPSSYNSPLHF
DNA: TGTGCCAGCAGCTCAGGCGGACCCCCGAGCTCCTATAATTCACCCCTCCACTTT

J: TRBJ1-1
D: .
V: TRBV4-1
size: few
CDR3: CASSQGLVTEAFF
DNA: TGCGCCAGCAGCCAGGGTTTGGTCACTGAAGCTTTCTTT

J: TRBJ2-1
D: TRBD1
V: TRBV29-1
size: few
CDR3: CSPGQDNEQFF
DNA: TGCAGCCCAGGACAGGACAATGAGCAGTTCTTC

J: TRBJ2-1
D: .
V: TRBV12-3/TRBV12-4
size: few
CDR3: CASSDEVEQFF
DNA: TGTGCCAGCAGTGACGAGGTTGAGCAGTTCTTC

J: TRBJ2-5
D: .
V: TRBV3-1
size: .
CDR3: CASSQDPKGTQYF
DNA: TGTGCCAGCAGCCAAGATCCTAAGGGGACCCAGTACTTC

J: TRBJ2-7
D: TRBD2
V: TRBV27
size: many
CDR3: CASSRTSGGYEQYF
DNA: TGTGCCAGCAGTAGGACTAGCGGGGGCTACGAGCAGTACTTC

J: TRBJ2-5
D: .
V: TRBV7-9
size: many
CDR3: CASSLVTTETQYF
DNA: TGTGCCAGCAGCTTAGTGACGACGGAGACCCAGTACTTC

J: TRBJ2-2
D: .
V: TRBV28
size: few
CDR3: CASIQSSTGELFF
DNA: TGTGCCAGCATCCAAAGTTCGACCGGGGAGCTGTTTTTT

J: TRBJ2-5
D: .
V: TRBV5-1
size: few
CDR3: CASSPVNQETQYF
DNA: TGCGCCAGCAGCCCTGTTAATCAAGAGACCCAGTACTTC

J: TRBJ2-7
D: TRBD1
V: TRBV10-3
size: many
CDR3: CAISADRDSYEQYF
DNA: TGTGCCATCAGTGCCGACAGGGACTCCTACGAGCAGTACTTC

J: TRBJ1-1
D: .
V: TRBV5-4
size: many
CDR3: CASSRSISRLRTENTEAFF
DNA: TGTGCCAGCAGCCGTTCAATATCAAGGTTGCGGACGGAGAACACTGAAGCTTTCTTT

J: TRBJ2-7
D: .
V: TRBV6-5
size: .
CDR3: CASSPGSTGTYEQYF
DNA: TGTGCCAGCAGCCCGGGGTCCACGGGGACCTACGAGCAGTACTTC

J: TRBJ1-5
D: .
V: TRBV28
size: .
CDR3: CASTLGGTLNQPQHF
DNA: TGTGCCAGCACTCTAGGGGGGACTCTCAATCAGCCCCAGCATTTT

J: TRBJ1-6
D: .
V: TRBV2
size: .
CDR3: CASSGGNSPLHF
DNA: TGTGCCAGCTCAGGAGGGAATTCACCCCTCCACTTT

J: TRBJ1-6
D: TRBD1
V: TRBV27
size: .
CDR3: CASSSADRGTLHF
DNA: TGTGCCAGCAGTTCCGCCGACAGGGGCACCCTCCACTTT

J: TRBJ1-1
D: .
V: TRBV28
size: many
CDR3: CASSPPESGTEAFF
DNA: TGTGCCAGCAGTCCGCCGGAGTCGGGGACTGAAGCTTTCTTT

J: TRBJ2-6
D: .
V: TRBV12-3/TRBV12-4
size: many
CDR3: CASSPQGGTGANVLTF
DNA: TGTGCCAGCAGCCCCCAGGGTGGTACTGGGGCCAACGTCCTGACTTTC